The entry below gives a single T cell receptor beta chain sequence along with its context. This entry belongs to a study of CD8 T cells in Susac syndrome. Study as a whole: There were Susac syndrome patients who were therapy-naive at blood draw, others on corticosteroids, and others on intravenous immunoglobulin alone.

After extraction with the RNeasy kit, 0.5 to 1 ug of the RNA was reverse transcribed using random hexamers. MiXCR, applied by TCRdb to the immunoSEQ multiplex PCR reads, yields one record per CDR3 protein. The sample yields some 97,000 distinct CDR3 sequences, 95% seen once. From blood CD8+ and CD4+ T cells, the TCR beta chain was sequenced. V shed 1 base and J 4 bases; nucleotides not matched to a gene: 11. Germline CDR1 SGHRS, CDR2 YFSETQ. This CDR3 spans 17 amino acids. The sequencing sample was made of CD8+ T cells from PBMCs. This receptor was identified in a human donor with Susac syndrome. V gene TRBV5-1 combines with J gene TRBJ2-5; TRBD1 matches 9 bases. The CDR3 DNA follows: TGCGCCAGCAGCTTGACCCCTGGACAGGGGCTAAGAGAGACCCAGTACTTC. It is translated as CASSLTPGQGLRETQYF.